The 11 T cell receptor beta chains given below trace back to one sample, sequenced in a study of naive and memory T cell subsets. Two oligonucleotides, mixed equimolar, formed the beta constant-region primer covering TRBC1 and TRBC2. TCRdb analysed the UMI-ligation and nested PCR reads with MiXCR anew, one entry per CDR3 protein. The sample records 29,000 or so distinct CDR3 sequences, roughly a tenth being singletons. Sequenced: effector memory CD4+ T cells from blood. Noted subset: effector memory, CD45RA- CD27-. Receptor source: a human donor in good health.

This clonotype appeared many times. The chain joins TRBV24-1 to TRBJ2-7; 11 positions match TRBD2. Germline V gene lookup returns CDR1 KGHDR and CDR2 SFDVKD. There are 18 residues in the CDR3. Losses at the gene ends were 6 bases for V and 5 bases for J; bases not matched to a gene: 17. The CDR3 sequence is CATSKPWGTSGSVHEQYF. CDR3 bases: TGTGCCACCAGTAAACCCTGGGGTACTAGCGGGAGCGTCCACGAGCAGTACTTC.

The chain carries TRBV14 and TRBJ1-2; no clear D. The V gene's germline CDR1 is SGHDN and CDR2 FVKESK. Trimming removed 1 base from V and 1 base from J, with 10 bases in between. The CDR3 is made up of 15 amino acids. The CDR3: CASSQGGKSNYGYTF. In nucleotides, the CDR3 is TGTGCCAGCAGCCAAGGTGGCAAGAGTAACTATGGCTACACCTTC. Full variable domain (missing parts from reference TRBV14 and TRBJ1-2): EAGVTQFPSHSVIEKGQTVTLRCDPISGHDNLYWYRRVMGKEIKFLLHFVKESKQDESGMPNNRFLAERTGGTYSTLKVQPAELEDSGVYFCASSQGGKSNYGYTFGSGTRLTVV.

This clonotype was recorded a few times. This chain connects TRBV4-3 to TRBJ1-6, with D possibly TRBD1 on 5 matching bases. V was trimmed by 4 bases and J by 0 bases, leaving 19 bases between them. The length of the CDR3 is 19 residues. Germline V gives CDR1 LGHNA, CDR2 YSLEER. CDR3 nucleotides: TGCGCCAGCAGCCGAGATGTTCCGGGGGGAAGCTCCTATAATTCACCCCTCCACTTT. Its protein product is CASSRDVPGGSSYNSPLHF.

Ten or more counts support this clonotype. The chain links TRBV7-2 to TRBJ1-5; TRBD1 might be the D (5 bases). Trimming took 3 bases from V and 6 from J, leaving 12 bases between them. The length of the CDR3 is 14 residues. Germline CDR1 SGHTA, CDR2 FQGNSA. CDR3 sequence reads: CASSFLTGGQPQHF. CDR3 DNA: TGTGCCAGCAGCTTCCTTACCGGGGGTCAGCCCCAGCATTTT.

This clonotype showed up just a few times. The CDR3 protein is CASSLGLRSAIGYTF. CDR3 nucleotide sequence: TGTGCCAGCAGCTTAGGTCTCCGGTCCGCCATAGGCTACACCTTC. This rearrangement joins TRBV11-1 to TRBJ1-2; D call uncertain. V lost 1 base and J lost 8, with 17 bases in between. Germline V gene data show CDR1 as SGHAT and CDR2 as FQDESV (reference sequence). This CDR3 spans 15 amino acids.

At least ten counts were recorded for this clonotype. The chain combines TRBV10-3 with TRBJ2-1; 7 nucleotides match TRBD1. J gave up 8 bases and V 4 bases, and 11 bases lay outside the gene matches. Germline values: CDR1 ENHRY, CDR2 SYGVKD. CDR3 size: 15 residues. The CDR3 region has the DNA TGTGCCATCAGTGTGGGACAGTCCCTAGGGGATGAGCAGTTCTTC. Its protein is CAISVGQSLGDEQFF.

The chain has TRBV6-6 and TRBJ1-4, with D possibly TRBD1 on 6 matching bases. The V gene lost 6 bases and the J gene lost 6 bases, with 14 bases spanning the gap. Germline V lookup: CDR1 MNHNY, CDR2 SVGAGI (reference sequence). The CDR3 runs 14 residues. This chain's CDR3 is CASRAGTKDEKLFF. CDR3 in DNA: TGTGCCAGCAGGGCCGGGACAAAGGATGAAAAACTGTTTTTT.

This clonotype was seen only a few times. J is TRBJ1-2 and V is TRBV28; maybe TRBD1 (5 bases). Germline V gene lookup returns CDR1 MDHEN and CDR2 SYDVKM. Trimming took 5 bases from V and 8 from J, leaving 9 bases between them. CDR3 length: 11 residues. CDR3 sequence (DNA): TGTGCCAGCAGTAGGACATCCGGCTACACCTTC. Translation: CASSRTSGYTF.

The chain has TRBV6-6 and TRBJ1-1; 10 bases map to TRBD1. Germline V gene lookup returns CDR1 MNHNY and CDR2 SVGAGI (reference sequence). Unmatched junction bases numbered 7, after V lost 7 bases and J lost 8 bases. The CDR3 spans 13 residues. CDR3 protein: CASTYPTGGEAFF. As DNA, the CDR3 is TGTGCCAGCACCTACCCGACAGGGGGCGAAGCTTTCTTT.

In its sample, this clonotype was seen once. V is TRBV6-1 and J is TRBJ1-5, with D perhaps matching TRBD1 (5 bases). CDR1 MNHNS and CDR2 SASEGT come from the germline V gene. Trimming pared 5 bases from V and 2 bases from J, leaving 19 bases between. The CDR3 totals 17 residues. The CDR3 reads CASSRGAAVFGNQPQHF. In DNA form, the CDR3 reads TGTGCCAGCAGTCGCGGGGCGGCGGTTTTCGGCAATCAGCCCCAGCATTTT.

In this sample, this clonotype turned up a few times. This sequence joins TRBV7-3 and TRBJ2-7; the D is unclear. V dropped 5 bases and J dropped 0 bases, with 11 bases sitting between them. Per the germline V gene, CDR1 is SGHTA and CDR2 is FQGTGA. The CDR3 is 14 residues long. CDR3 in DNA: TGTGCCAGCAGCCCTCGACACAACTCCTACGAGCAGTACTTC. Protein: CASSPRHNSYEQYF. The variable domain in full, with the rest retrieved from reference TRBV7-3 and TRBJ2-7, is GAGVSQTPSNKVTEKGKYVELRCDPISGHTALYWYRQSLGQGPEFLIYFQGTGAADDSGLPNDRFFAVRPEGSVSTLKIQRTERGDSAVYLCASSPRHNSYEQYFGPGTRLTVT.